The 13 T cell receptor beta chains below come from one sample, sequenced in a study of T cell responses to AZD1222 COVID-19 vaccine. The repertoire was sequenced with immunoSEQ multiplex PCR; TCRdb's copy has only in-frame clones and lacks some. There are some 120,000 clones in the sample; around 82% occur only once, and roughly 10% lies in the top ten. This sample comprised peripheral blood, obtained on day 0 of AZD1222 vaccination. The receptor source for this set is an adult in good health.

The CDR3: CASTQGSEAFF. CDR3 DNA: TGTGCCTCGACGCAGGGATCTGAAGCTTTCTTT. The rearrangement joins TRBV10-3 to TRBJ1-1; TRBD1 is a possible D gene (5 bases). CDR1 and CDR2 (germline): ENHRY, SYGVKD. The CDR3 loop spans 11 amino acids. Between the trimmed V and J ends, which lost 11 bases and 6 bases, there was a span of 13 bases.

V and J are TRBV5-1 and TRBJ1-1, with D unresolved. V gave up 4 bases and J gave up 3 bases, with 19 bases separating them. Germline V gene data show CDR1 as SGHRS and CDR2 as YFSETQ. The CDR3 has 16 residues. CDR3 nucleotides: TGCGCCAGCAGCATGGGATTGGCGGGAGTCGACACTGAAGCTTTCTTT. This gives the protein CASSMGLAGVDTEAFF.

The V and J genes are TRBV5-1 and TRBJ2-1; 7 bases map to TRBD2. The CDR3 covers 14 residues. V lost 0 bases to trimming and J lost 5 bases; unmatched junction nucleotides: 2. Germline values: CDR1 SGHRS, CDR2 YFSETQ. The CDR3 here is CASSLGGTNNEQFF. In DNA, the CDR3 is TGCGCCAGCAGCTTGGGCGGGACTAACAATGAGCAGTTCTTC.

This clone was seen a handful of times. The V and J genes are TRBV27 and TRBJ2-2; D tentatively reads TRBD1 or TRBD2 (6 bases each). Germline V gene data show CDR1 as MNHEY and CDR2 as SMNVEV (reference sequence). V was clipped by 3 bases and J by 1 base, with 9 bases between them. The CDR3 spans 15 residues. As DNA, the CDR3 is TGTGCCAGCAGTTTTGGGGGGCTGAACACCGGGGAGCTGTTTTTT. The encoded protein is CASSFGGLNTGELFF.

The CDR3 region has the DNA TGTGCCAGCAGCTGGAGTACGCTCTATGGCTACACCTTC. Its translation: CASSWSTLYGYTF. This chain joins TRBV5-5 and TRBJ1-2, with D unclear. Looked up from germline, CDR1 is SGHKS and CDR2 is YYEKEE (reference sequence). The CDR3 consists of 13 residues. Trimming stripped 3 bases from V and 4 bases from J, with 10 bases between.

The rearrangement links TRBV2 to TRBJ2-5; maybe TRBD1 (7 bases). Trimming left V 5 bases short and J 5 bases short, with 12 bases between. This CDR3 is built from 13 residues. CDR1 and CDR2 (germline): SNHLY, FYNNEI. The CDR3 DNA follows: TGTGCCAGCAGTAGGGACAGCGGGGAGACCCAGTACTTC. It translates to CASSRDSGETQYF.

The CDR3 here is CASSARISGEQYF. DNA for the CDR3: TGTGCCAGCAGCGCCCGGATCTCAGGCGAGCAGTACTTC. The J gene is TRBJ2-7, the V gene TRBV9; D is unresolved. The V and J ends lost 3 bases and 6 bases respectively, with 13 bases between them. Germline CDR1 and CDR2: SGDLS and YYNGEE. This CDR3 spans 13 amino acids.

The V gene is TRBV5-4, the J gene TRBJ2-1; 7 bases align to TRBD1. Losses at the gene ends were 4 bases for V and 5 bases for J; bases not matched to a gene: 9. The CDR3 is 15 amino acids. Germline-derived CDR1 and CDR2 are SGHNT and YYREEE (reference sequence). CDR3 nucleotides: TGTGCCAGCAGCCCGACAGGGTCACTAAACAATGAGCAGTTCTTC. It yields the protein CASSPTGSLNNEQFF.

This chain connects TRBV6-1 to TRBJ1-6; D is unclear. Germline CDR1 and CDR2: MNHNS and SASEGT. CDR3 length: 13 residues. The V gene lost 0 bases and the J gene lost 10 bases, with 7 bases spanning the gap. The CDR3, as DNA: TGTGCCAGCAGTGAAGCGCCAAAATCACCCCTCCACTTT. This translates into CASSEAPKSPLHF.

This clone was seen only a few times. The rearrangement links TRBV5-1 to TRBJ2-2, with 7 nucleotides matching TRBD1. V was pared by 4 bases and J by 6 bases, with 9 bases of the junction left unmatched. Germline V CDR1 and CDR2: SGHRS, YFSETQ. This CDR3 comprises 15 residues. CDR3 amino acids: CASSEPQGLSGELFF. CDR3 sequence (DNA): TGCGCCAGCAGCGAACCACAGGGGTTATCCGGGGAGCTGTTTTTT.

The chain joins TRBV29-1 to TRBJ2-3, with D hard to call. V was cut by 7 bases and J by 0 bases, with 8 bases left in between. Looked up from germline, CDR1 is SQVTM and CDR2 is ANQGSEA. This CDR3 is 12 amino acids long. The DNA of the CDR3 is TGCAGCGGACGACTTAGCACAGATACGCAGTATTTT. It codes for CSGRLSTDTQYF.

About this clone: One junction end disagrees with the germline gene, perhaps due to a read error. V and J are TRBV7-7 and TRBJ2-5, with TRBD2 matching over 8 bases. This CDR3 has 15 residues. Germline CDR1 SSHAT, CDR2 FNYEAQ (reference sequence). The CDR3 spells CASSLGTGGPETQYF. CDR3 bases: TGTGCTAGCAGCTTGGGGACGGGGGGGCCTGAGACCCAGTACTTC.

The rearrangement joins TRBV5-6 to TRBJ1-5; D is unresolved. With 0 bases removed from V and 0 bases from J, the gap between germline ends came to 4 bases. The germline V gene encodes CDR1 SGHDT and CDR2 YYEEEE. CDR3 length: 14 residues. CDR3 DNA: TGTGCCAGCAGCTTGGCCTATAGCAATCAGCCCCAGCATTTT. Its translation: CASSLAYSNQPQHF.